Given below is one T cell receptor beta chain in context. Trimming at V came to 6 bases and at J to 0 bases, leaving 1 base not matched to a gene. The CDR3 length is 13 residues. Germline V gene lookup returns CDR1 MNHEY and CDR2 SVGAGI. The sample comes from a study of blood T cell repertoires in COVID-19. Study information: The United States, Italy and Spain were the sources of the acute and convalescent COVID-19 samples.

Here immunoSEQ multiplex PCR was the method, and the copy in TCRdb shows in-frame clones only, minus some. The sample comprises about 220,000 clones, approximately 80% of which are singletons, and roughly 3.5% rests with the top ten. Specimen: PBMCs or T cells enriched from blood (not recorded which). The chain joins TRBV6-5 to TRBJ2-7; 8 nucleotides match TRBD2. The source of this sequence is a woman aged 55 to 70 who had recovered from COVID-19. CDR3: CASRTSASYEQYF. The CDR3 region has the DNA TGTGCCAGCAGGACTAGCGCCTCCTACGAGCAGTACTTC.